This T cell receptor (beta chain) originates from a study of Ad26.COV2.S vaccination and SARS-CoV-2 variants. Whole-study context: By the intramuscular route, Ad26.COV2.S was given once, or twice 56 days apart.

Repertoires were generated with immunoSEQ multiplex PCR, while TCRdb's copy carries only in-frame clones and drops some. The data show some 390,000 clones, approximately 90% seen once. The CDR3 consists of 15 residues. Trimming removed 0 bases from V and 2 bases from J; junction bases left unmatched: 2. CDR1 and CDR2 (germline): MNHEY, SVGAGI. Documented treatment: 15 to 20 received Ad26.COV2.S at low or high dose, single or two shots; several received placebo; per-sample allocation not given. Sampling was performed 63 days after the first vaccine or placebo injection. The input for sequencing was peripheral blood, taken in a trial of Ad26.COV2.S vaccine versus placebo. This chain uses TRBV6-5 with TRBJ1-1, with TRBD1 identical over 8 bases. This receptor was taken from a person aged 18 to 59 who received the Ad26.COV2.S COVID-19 vaccine or a placebo. The CDR3 is CASSYSGQGNTEAFF. The CDR3 DNA reads as TGTGCCAGCAGTTACTCAGGACAGGGTAACACTGAAGCTTTCTTT.